Below are 23 T cell receptor beta chains sequenced from a single sample in a study of shared clonotypes between healthy human individuals. Sequencing used immunoSEQ multiplex PCR; TCRdb keeps in-frame clones, though not all of them. The table records about 2.3 million clones, over 90% of them present only once. The sequencing input was naive CD4+ T cells from PBMCs. Subset defined: CD45RA+ positively selected. The receptors were gathered from a man in his late teens or twenties in good health. Some clones in this sample may be carry-over from other donors' samples.

This chain connects TRBV9 to TRBJ2-5; 14 nucleotides agree with TRBD2. V shed 3 bases, J shed 3 bases, and the junction held 7 bases outside the gene matches. This CDR3 has 17 residues. Looked up from germline, CDR1 is SGDLS and CDR2 is YYNGEE. CDR3 amino acids: CASSAGTSGSSKETQYF. The CDR3 region has the DNA TGTGCCAGCAGCGCCGGGACTAGCGGGAGTTCCAAAGAGACCCAGTACTTC.

The rearrangement joins TRBV5-4 to TRBJ2-3, with TRBD2 matching 15 bases. V lost 0 bases to trimming and J lost 6 bases; unmatched junction nucleotides: 14. The CDR3 is made up of 20 amino acids. Germline V CDR1 and CDR2: SGHNT, YYREEE (reference sequence). DNA of the CDR3: TGTGCCAGCAGCTTGGATCTGGGACTAGCGGGAGGAGGAGGCTCGGATACGCAGTATTTT. Translation gives CASSLDLGLAGGGGSDTQYF.

This clone showed up just once. This chain links TRBV5-4 with TRBJ2-7, with D possibly being TRBD2 (6 bases). In germline, CDR1 is SGHNT, CDR2 YYREEE (reference sequence). This CDR3 has 14 residues. Trimming stripped 4 bases from V and 0 bases from J, with 11 bases between. Here the CDR3 DNA reads TGTGCCAGCAGCCCCCGGCGGGACTCCTACGAGCAGTACTTC. This gives the protein CASSPRRDSYEQYF.

This clone was seen a few times. The chain combines TRBV29-1 with TRBJ1-1; D is unresolved. CDR1 is SQVTM, CDR2 ANQGSEA, per germline. Between the trimmed V and J ends, which lost 7 bases and 4 bases, there was a span of 13 bases. This CDR3 region has 12 residues. The CDR3 DNA reads TGCAGCGCCGCGAGGATGAGCACTGAAGCTTTCTTT. Its translation is CSAARMSTEAFF.

This chain uses TRBV19 with TRBJ2-2; D possibly matches TRBD1 or TRBD2 (5 bases each). The V gene lost 6 bases and the J gene lost 8 bases, with 19 bases spanning the gap. Germline V CDR1 and CDR2: LNHDA, SQIVND (reference sequence). The CDR3 has 15 amino acids. This chain's CDR3 is CASSKQSLGEGELFF. The CDR3 nucleotides read TGTGCCAGTAGCAAACAGTCCTTGGGGGAAGGGGAGCTGTTTTTT.

V and J are TRBV7-2 and TRBJ2-3; 8 bases fit TRBD2. The CDR3 has 16 amino acids. V gave up 3 bases and J gave up 6 bases; unmatched junction bases: 11. CDR1 is SGHTA, CDR2 FQGNSA, per germline. The CDR3 loop reads CASSFFDGRARDTQYF. DNA of the CDR3: TGTGCCAGCAGCTTCTTCGACGGGAGGGCCAGGGATACGCAGTATTTT.

This clone was seen a single time. The chain couples TRBV11-3 to TRBJ1-1; D is possibly TRBD1 (5 bases). V was clipped by 1 base and J by 9 bases, with 12 bases between them. This CDR3 is built from 13 residues. Looked up from germline, CDR1 is SGHNT and CDR2 is YENEEA. CDR3 sequence: CASSLVQDSKAFF. CDR3 nucleotide sequence: TGTGCCAGCAGCTTAGTACAGGACTCTAAAGCTTTCTTT.

This chain joins TRBV6-1 and TRBJ1-2; D possibly corresponds to TRBD1 (6 bases). The CDR3 covers 15 residues. Trimming removed 7 bases from V and 5 bases from J, with 20 bases in between. The germline V gene encodes CDR1 MNHNS and CDR2 SASEGT. CDR3 sequence: CASTLAPGQTYGYTF. The CDR3 region has the DNA TGTGCCAGCACTCTCGCTCCGGGACAAACTTATGGCTACACCTTC.

The gene calls are TRBV27 and TRBJ1-2, with D unresolved. V lost 2 bases and J lost 1, with 11 bases in between. The length of the CDR3 is 15 residues. Per germline, CDR1 MNHEY and CDR2 SMNVEV (reference sequence). The CDR3 nucleotides read TGTGCCAGCAGTTTAAAGGCAGCCGTTAACTATGGCTACACCTTC. This translates into CASSLKAAVNYGYTF.

CDR3 nucleotide sequence: TGTGCCAGCAGCTTGGGACAGCCCACTGAAGCTTTCTTT. Its translation: CASSLGQPTEAFF. The V gene is TRBV5-4, the J gene TRBJ1-1; weak D call: TRBD1 (5 bases). The V end was cut by 0 bases, the J end by 4 bases, with 7 bases between. CDR3 length equals 13 residues. The germline gives CDR1 SGHNT, CDR2 YYREEE (reference sequence).

The chain employs TRBV15 and TRBJ1-1, with 9 bases aligning to TRBD1. CDR3 size: 13 residues. Germline V gene sequence: CDR1 LNHNV, CDR2 YYDKDF (reference sequence). The V and J ends lost 7 bases and 8 bases, in that order; junction bases with no gene match: 8. Written as DNA, the CDR3 is TGTGCCACCACGCGGCCCGGGACAGGGGAAGCTTTCTTT. It is translated as CATTRPGTGEAFF.

The V and J genes are TRBV6-5 and TRBJ2-7, with a tentative D call TRBD1 (5 bases). The CDR3 consists of 16 residues. V lost 2 bases to trimming and J lost 2 bases, with 16 bases between them. The V gene's germline CDR1 is MNHEY and CDR2 SVGAGI. CDR3 sequence: CASSYGASDYTYEQYF. CDR3 nucleotides: TGTGCCAGCAGTTACGGGGCCAGCGATTATACCTACGAGCAGTACTTC.

V gene TRBV29-1 combines with J gene TRBJ1-2; 9 bases match TRBD1. J was trimmed by 6 bases and V by 1 base; bases with no gene match: 3. Germline V lookup: CDR1 SQVTM, CDR2 ANQGSEA. There are 13 residues in the CDR3. The CDR3 DNA sequence: TGCAGCGTTGAAGCTTGGACAGGGGATGGCTACACCTTC. Amino acid sequence: CSVEAWTGDGYTF.

The chain joins TRBV11-2 to TRBJ2-1; 10 bases line up with TRBD2. This CDR3 spans 17 amino acids. Germline V lookup: CDR1 SGHAT, CDR2 FQNNGV. The V and J ends lost 1 base and 8 bases, in that order; junction bases with no gene match: 11. Written as DNA, the CDR3 is TGTGCCAGCAGCTTAGGTTTGTCTAGCGGGAGAGGCGATGAGCAGTTCTTC. It is translated as CASSLGLSSGRGDEQFF.

V and J are TRBV5-1 and TRBJ2-7; TRBD2 matches 12 bases. The CDR3 length is 17 residues. CDR1 is SGHRS and CDR2 is YFSETQ in the germline V gene. With V trimmed by 6 bases and J by 3 bases, 13 bases remained unmatched. For the CDR3, the DNA is TGCGCCAGCACATTACGCTGGACTAGCGGGACCGACTACGAGCAGTACTTC. This gives the protein CASTLRWTSGTDYEQYF.

The chain recombines TRBV5-1 with TRBJ1-2; the match to TRBD1 covers 8 bases. CDR1 is SGHRS, CDR2 YFSETQ, per germline. The V gene end was trimmed by 3 bases and the J gene end by 6 bases; junction bases not matched to a gene: 10. The CDR3 has 15 residues. The CDR3 reads CASSSTDRGENGYTF. The CDR3, as DNA: TGCGCCAGCAGCTCAACCGACAGGGGAGAAAATGGCTACACCTTC.

V usage is TRBV7-9 and J usage is TRBJ2-7, with 9 bases matching TRBD1. The CDR3 length is 14 residues. J was trimmed by 3 bases and V by 1 base; bases with no gene match: 1. Per germline, CDR1 SEHNR and CDR2 FQNEAQ (reference sequence). The CDR3 nucleotides are TGTGCCAGCAGCTTAGACAGGGGGCACTACGAGCAGTACTTC. Protein product: CASSLDRGHYEQYF.

This chain uses TRBV6-5 with TRBJ1-1; the D gene is possibly TRBD1 (6 bases). V lost 8 bases to trimming and J lost 0 bases, with 16 bases between them. CDR1 and CDR2 (germline): MNHEY, SVGAGI. This CDR3 comprises 15 residues. Written as DNA, the CDR3 is TGTGCCAGCGCCCTGAACAGGGAGATGAACACTGAAGCTTTCTTT. It encodes CASALNREMNTEAFF.

The chain combines TRBV7-9 with TRBJ2-3; D may be TRBD2 (5 bases). V lost 4 bases, J lost 2 bases, and 19 bases lay in between. The CDR3 loop spans 17 amino acids. Per germline, CDR1 SEHNR and CDR2 FQNEAQ (reference sequence). CDR3 DNA sequence: TGTGCCAGCAGCTCTAATCGTCCTCCAGACTACACAGATACGCAGTATTTT. This sequence encodes CASSSNRPPDYTDTQYF.

This chain joins TRBV5-1 and TRBJ2-3; D is possibly TRBD1 (5 bases). This CDR3 is 14 amino acids long. The V end was cut by 5 bases, the J end by 3 bases, with 13 bases between. CDR1 is SGHRS, CDR2 YFSETQ, per germline. For the CDR3, the DNA is TGCGCCAGCAGGCCGGCAGGGCAAACAGATACGCAGTATTTT. This gives the protein CASRPAGQTDTQYF.

The chain joins TRBV6-5 to TRBJ2-7; a possible D gene is TRBD1 (6 bases). The CDR3 loop spans 14 amino acids. Trimming took 7 bases from V and 3 from J, leaving 16 bases between them. Germline CDR1 MNHEY, CDR2 SVGAGI. CDR3 in DNA: TGTGCCAGCAAAGGACAGTTGGGAATCTACGAGCAGTACTTC. This codes for CASKGQLGIYEQYF.

For this clone: The same CDR3 also results from other DNA sequences found in this sample. The chain employs TRBV10-3 and TRBJ2-5, with D hard to call. Germline V gives CDR1 ENHRY, CDR2 SYGVKD. Trimming cost V 5 bases and J 2 bases, with 9 bases left between them. The CDR3 is 13 residues long. CDR3 coding DNA: TGTGCCATCAGTAGGACGGAACAAGAGACCCAGTACTTC. Translation: CAISRTEQETQYF.

The J gene is TRBJ2-6, the V gene TRBV7-3; D gene unclear. Germline V lookup: CDR1 SGHTA, CDR2 FQGTGA. Trimming shortened V by 3 bases and J by 0 bases, and 9 bases separated the two germline ends. The CDR3 has 16 amino acids. CDR3 coding DNA: TGTGCCAGCAGCTTCCCACACGGCTCTGGGGCCAACGTCCTGACTTTC. It specifies CASSFPHGSGANVLTF. Drawing the rest from reference TRBV7-3 and TRBJ2-6, the complete variable domain is GAGVSQTPSNKVTEKGKYVELRCDPISGHTALYWYRQSLGQGPEFLIYFQGTGAADDSGLPNDRFFAVRPEGSVSTLKIQRTERGDSAVYLCASSFPHGSGANVLTFGAGSRLTVL.